This entry is about one T cell receptor (beta chain). Assay: immunoSEQ multiplex PCR; the TCRdb copy retains only in-frame clones and omits some. The table shows about 70,000 clones, with approximately 93% occurring only once. Seattle participants joined during active infection and were tracked over time. Looked up from germline, CDR1 is LNHDA and CDR2 is SQIVND (reference sequence). Trimming pared 9 bases from V and 3 bases from J, leaving 18 bases between. The CDR3 length is 15 residues. These data belong to a study of blood T cell repertoires in COVID-19. The sequenced sample was peripheral blood. The sequence was obtained from a man between 50 and 59 years old with COVID-19, enrolled during active disease. The rearrangement joins TRBV19 to TRBJ2-1; possibly TRBD1 for D (6 bases). The CDR3: CASSPGGTYYNEQFF. In DNA, the CDR3 is TGTGCCAGCAGCCCAGGTGGGACATACTACAATGAGCAGTTCTTC.